The 12 T cell receptor beta chains listed next were all sequenced from one sample in a study of shared T cell receptors in the human thymus. The data were produced by immunoSEQ multiplex PCR, yet TCRdb's version contains in-frame clones alone and is incomplete. This table has more than 550,000 clones, around 87% appearing once. The sample was also linked to a second study, of human thymus T cells.

Sequenced: thymocytes. The receptors derive from a boy in the first two years of life with a congenital heart defect.

The gene calls are TRBV7-2 and TRBJ1-2; no clear D. The CDR3 has 15 amino acids. Deletions cut 5 bases from V and 5 bases from J, with 18 bases between. In germline, CDR1 is SGHTA, CDR2 FQGNSA. CDR3 sequence reads: CASSPRGERVYGYTF. The DNA for the CDR3 is TGTGCCAGCAGCCCCCGCGGGGAACGGGTATATGGCTACACCTTC.

This chain uses TRBV11-2 with TRBJ2-1; D ambiguous. The CDR3 totals 12 residues. Between the trimmed V and J ends, which lost 4 bases and 9 bases, there was a span of 10 bases. CDR1 is SGHAT and CDR2 is FQNNGV in the germline V gene. CDR3 residues: CASSYRYGEQFF. The CDR3, as DNA: TGTGCCAGCAGCTACCGGTATGGTGAGCAGTTCTTC. Full variable domain (outside the CDR3, taken from reference TRBV11-2 and TRBJ2-1): EAGVAQSPRYKIIEKRQSVAFWCNPISGHATLYWYQQILGQGPKLLIQFQNNGVVDDSQLPKDRFSAERLKGVDSTLKIQPAKLEDSAVYLCASSYRYGEQFFGPGTRLTVL.

The CDR3 bases are TGTGCCAGCATGGGGACAGGGGGAGGACAGCCCCAGCATTTT. Translation gives CASMGTGGGQPQHF. The V call is TRBV28, the J call TRBJ1-5; 11 bases align to TRBD1. This CDR3 has 14 amino acids. The J segment lost 7 bases and the V segment lost 7 bases, leaving 6 bases of the junction unmatched. The germline V gene encodes CDR1 MDHEN and CDR2 SYDVKM. Filled out from reference TRBV28 and TRBJ1-5, the complete variable domain reads DVKVTQSSRYLVKRTGEKVFLECVQDMDHENMFWYRQDPGLGLRLIYFSYDVKMKEKGDIPEGYSVSREKKERFSLILESASTNQTSMYLCASMGTGGGQPQHFGDGTRLSIL.

The sample holds a few counts of this clone. The chain links TRBV28 to TRBJ2-7; 14 nucleotides align to TRBD2. Germline lookup yields CDR1 MDHEN and CDR2 SYDVKM. CDR3 size: 17 residues. V trimming: 4 bases; J trimming: 3 bases; junction bases outside the gene matches: 8. CDR3 coding DNA: TGTGCCAGCAGTTCTCGGACTAGCGGGGGGCGAAGCTACGAGCAGTACTTC. Its translation: CASSSRTSGGRSYEQYF.

CDR3 nucleotide sequence: TGCGCCAGCAGCTGGACTAGCGGAACCTACGAGCAGTACTTC. This codes for CASSWTSGTYEQYF. The rearrangement links TRBV5-1 to TRBJ2-7; 10 bases line up with TRBD2. V was pared by 3 bases and J by 2 bases, with 2 bases of the junction left unmatched. From germline, CDR1 is SGHRS and CDR2 YFSETQ. The CDR3 runs to 14 residues.

The chain carries TRBV29-1 and TRBJ2-2; 13 nucleotides align to TRBD2. The J segment lost 5 bases and the V segment lost 5 bases, leaving 8 bases of the junction unmatched. The CDR3 extends over 16 amino acids. Germline CDR1 is SQVTM and CDR2 is ANQGSEA. The CDR3 sequence is CSVRLAGGPETGELFF. The CDR3 DNA is TGCAGCGTTCGACTAGCGGGAGGCCCGGAGACCGGGGAGCTGTTTTTT.

The CDR3 protein is CASSTVQGGTNEQFF. CDR3 DNA sequence: TGTGCCAGCAGCACTGTACAGGGGGGGACCAATGAGCAGTTCTTC. V usage is TRBV5-4 and J usage is TRBJ2-1, with a weak D call TRBD1 (8 bases). V was clipped by 4 bases and J by 6 bases, with 17 bases between them. CDR1 and CDR2 from the germline V gene are SGHNT and YYREEE (reference sequence). The CDR3 runs 15 residues.

The gene calls are TRBV29-1 and TRBJ2-5; tentatively, D is TRBD2 (7 bases). The CDR3 sequence is 13 residues long. From germline, CDR1 is SQVTM and CDR2 ANQGSEA. V was cut by 7 bases and J by 2 bases, with 14 bases left in between. CDR3 sequence (DNA): TGCAGCGGGGGGCGGGAGTTTCAAGAGACCCAGTACTTC. It codes for CSGGREFQETQYF. The full variable domain, with the rest looked up from reference TRBV29-1 and TRBJ2-5, is SAVISQKPSRDICQRGTSLTIQCQVDSQVTMMFWYRQQPGQSLTLIATANQGSEATYESGFVIDKFPISRPNLTFSTLTVSNMSPEDSSIYLCSGGREFQETQYFGPGTRLLVL.

The rearrangement joins TRBV28 to TRBJ1-2; possibly TRBD1 for D (6 bases). V was clipped by 6 bases and J by 4 bases, with 18 bases between them. The germline V gene encodes CDR1 MDHEN and CDR2 SYDVKM. The CDR3 runs 15 residues. Here the CDR3 reads CASSPTLTGLYGYTF. The DNA of the CDR3 is TGTGCCAGCAGCCCAACCTTAACAGGGCTCTATGGCTACACCTTC.

The chain recombines TRBV11-2 with TRBJ2-5, with 11 bases fitting TRBD2. This CDR3 is 15 amino acids long. The junction had 4 bases not matched to a gene; V was cut back by 4 bases and J by 3 bases. Germline V CDR1 and CDR2: SGHAT, FQNNGV. CDR3 sequence: CASSCSGRVKETQYF. CDR3 sequence (DNA): TGTGCCAGCAGCTGTAGCGGGAGGGTAAAAGAGACCCAGTACTTC.

CDR3 amino acids: CASSAQLAGGRGELFF. CDR3 nucleotides: TGTGCCAGCAGCGCCCAACTAGCGGGGGGGCGTGGGGAGCTGTTTTTT. V gene TRBV9 combines with J gene TRBJ2-2; 13 nucleotides agree with TRBD2. The CDR3 consists of 16 residues. Germline loops: CDR1 SGDLS, CDR2 YYNGEE. V lost 3 bases to trimming and J lost 8 bases; unmatched junction nucleotides: 7.

The chain carries TRBV27 and TRBJ2-3; D is ambiguous. V was cut by 0 bases and J by 6 bases, with 16 bases left in between. Germline V gene data show CDR1 as MNHEY and CDR2 as SMNVEV (reference sequence). This CDR3 contains 16 residues. In nucleotides, the CDR3 is TGTGCCAGCAGTTTATCGAGTCCGGAGAACTCTGATACGCAGTATTTT. Translated, it gives CASSLSSPENSDTQYF.